This T cell receptor (beta chain) was recorded in a study of blood T cells in healthy people across ages. Regarding the study as a whole: Investigators treated diversity estimates from one million T cells as underestimates.

As for this clonotype: Its antigen remains unidentified.

A second PCR of about 7 to 11 cycles used a sample-barcoded 5' primer and a J-beta primer mix. TCRdb re-called the 5' RACE reads through MiXCR, storing one row per CDR3 protein. The sample lists hundreds of thousands of distinct CDR3 sequences, less than 25% occurring once. From germline, CDR1 is MNHEY and CDR2 SVGEGT. There are 19 residues in the CDR3. This sample was shared with a second study, whose subject was T cells of mothers and their children. That paper adds: Mothers gave over 9.5 million TCR beta CDR3 reads each, and children roughly 3 million each. Sequencing revealed no T cell clones that were persistent and microchimeric.

The receptor was isolated from a boy younger than 18 in good health. The rearrangement links TRBV6-2 or TRBV6-3 to TRBJ2-5; 15 positions match TRBD2. The closer fit of TRBJ2-7 to the DNA end suggests the J call may be wrong. Material: blood. The CDR3 loop reads CASSNSLGTSGRSFYEQYF. The CDR3 DNA reads as TGTGCCAGCAGCAATTCCTTAGGGACTAGCGGGAGGTCCTTCTACGAGCAGTACTTC.